This record covers a single T cell receptor (beta chain). Its target is not known. Each 20-30 mg portion of unsorted bulk tissue served as the source for co-extraction of RNA and DNA. The length of the CDR3 is 15 residues. Germline loops: CDR1 SQVTM, CDR2 ANQGSEA. The source of the sample is a study of tumor-infiltrating lymphocytes in primary liver carcinoma. General study results and limits: Tumor-adjacent and tumor-blood pairs overlapped less than tumor region pairs did.

Using a constant-region primer together with ProtoScript II reverse transcriptase, TCR beta cDNA was made from approximately 500 ng of total RNA. Each TCR beta library was derived from three nested multiplex PCR rounds that employed slightly modified ARM-PCR. PCR rounds one and two used TRBV1-TRBV30 forward primers with a C-beta reverse primer for about 9 cycles each. MiXCR was run by TCRdb on the multiplex PCR reads, yielding one entry per CDR3 protein. The sample lists about 41,000 distinct CDR3 sequences, about three quarters seen once, with over 15% in the top ten. The genes are TRBV29-1 and TRBJ2-7, with D possibly matching TRBD2 (6 bases). The TCR was taken from a man aged 35 to 55 with primary liver carcinoma and hepatitis B virus infection. Specimen: liver tumor tissue from sampling region 2. Subset here: tumor region T2, inferior pole. CDR3 residues: CRSEDPGGSSYEQYF. The DNA for the CDR3 is TGCAGAAGTGAAGATCCAGGAGGGAGCTCCTACGAGCAGTACTTC.